This TCR beta chain was sequenced during a study of cytotoxic CD8 clonotypes in ibrutinib-treated CLL. Overall study results and limits: Circulating CD8+ T-cell counts were tracked by baseline clonality, which exceeded that of age-matched healthy donors.

The CDR3 runs 17 residues. Trimming removed 4 bases from V and 0 bases from J; junction bases left unmatched: 5. CDR1 is LGHNA, CDR2 YSLEER, per germline. Assay used: immunoSEQ multiplex PCR; TCRdb lists only in-frame clones, some missing. The sample lists 150,000 to 200,000 clones; roughly 80% were seen once. On this clone itself: What it binds is unknown.

This TCR came from a human donor with chronic lymphocytic leukemia. The gene calls are TRBV4-3 and TRBJ2-5, with TRBD2 identical over 13 bases. The sequencing here drew on PBMCs, taken after 24 months of ibrutinib treatment. CDR3 sequence: CASSRGLAGEYQETQYF. CDR3 nucleotide sequence: TGCGCCAGCAGCCGCGGACTAGCGGGAGAGTACCAAGAGACCCAGTACTTC.